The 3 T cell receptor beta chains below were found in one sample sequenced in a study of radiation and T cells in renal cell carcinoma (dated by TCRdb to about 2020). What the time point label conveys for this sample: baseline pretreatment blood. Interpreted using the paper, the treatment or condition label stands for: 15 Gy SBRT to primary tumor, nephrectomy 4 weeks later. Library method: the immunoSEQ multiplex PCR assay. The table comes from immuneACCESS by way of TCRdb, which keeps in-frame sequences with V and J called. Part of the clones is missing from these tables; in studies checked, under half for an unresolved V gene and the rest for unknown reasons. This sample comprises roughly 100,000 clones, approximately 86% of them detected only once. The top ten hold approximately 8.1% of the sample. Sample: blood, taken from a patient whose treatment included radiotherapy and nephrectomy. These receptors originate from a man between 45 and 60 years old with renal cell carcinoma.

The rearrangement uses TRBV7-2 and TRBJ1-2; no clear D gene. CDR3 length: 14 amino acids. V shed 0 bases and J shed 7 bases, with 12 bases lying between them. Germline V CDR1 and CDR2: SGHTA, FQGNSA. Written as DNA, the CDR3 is TGTGCCAGCAGCTTAGCGCGTTCCACCGGTGGCTACACCTTC. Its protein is CASSLARSTGGYTF.

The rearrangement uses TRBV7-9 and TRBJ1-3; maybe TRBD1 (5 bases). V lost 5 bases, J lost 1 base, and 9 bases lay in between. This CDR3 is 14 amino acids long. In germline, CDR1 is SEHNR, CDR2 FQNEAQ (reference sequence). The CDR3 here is CASSQGNSGNTIYF. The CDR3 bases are TGTGCCAGCAGCCAGGGTAATTCTGGAAACACCATATATTTT.

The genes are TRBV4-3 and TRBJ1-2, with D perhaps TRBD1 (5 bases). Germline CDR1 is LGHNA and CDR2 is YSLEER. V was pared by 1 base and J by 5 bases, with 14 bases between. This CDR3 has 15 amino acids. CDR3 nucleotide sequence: TGCGCCAGCAGCCAAGTTGTGGAACGGGGGTATGGCTACACCTTC. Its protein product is CASSQVVERGYGYTF.